Only a few counts were recorded for the clone carrying this T cell receptor beta chain. The antigen is undetermined. 5'RACE, which relied on constant-segment primers, yielded TCR alpha and TCR beta cDNA libraries carrying sample barcodes and UMIs. TCRdb itself ran the 5' RACE reads through MiXCR, one entry per CDR3 protein. The table lists approximately 440,000 distinct CDR3 sequences, 15% to 20% of them singletons, with around 8% in the top ten. This entry belongs to a study of T-cell memory formation after mild COVID-19. Study conclusions and caveats: Still unconfirmed is whether the second-wave clones peaking on day 37 recognized SARS-CoV-2.

The TCR originated in an adult woman who had mild COVID-19 (a few samples of this study predate the infection). Cell type and time point are not known. Material: PBMCs or a T cell subset sorted from them (not recorded which).

Written as DNA, the CDR3 is TGTGCCAGCAGCTCGAGGGGGGCCTACGAGCAGTACTTC. It specifies CASSSRGAYEQYF. J is TRBJ2-7 and V is TRBV7-2; D is perhaps TRBD1 or TRBD2 (6 bases each). Trimming removed 4 bases from V and 2 bases from J, with 9 bases in between. The CDR3 loop spans 13 amino acids. Germline loops: CDR1 SGHTA, CDR2 FQGNSA.